This is a list of T cell receptor beta chains from one sample in a study of T cells in pancreatic ductal adenocarcinoma. Sequencing used immunoSEQ multiplex PCR; TCRdb keeps in-frame clones, though not all of them. The sample consists of more than 85,000 clones, about 95% of them appearing once. Sample: PBMCs. These TCRs come from a human donor with pancreatic ductal adenocarcinoma. Each CDR3 is given with its conserved first and last residue. A D gene is named only where the DNA matches it firmly. Clone size, where shown, is once, few, many, or a class for clones that have expanded.

d_gene	abundance	j_gene	v_gene	CDR3aa	CDR3nt
-	-	TRBJ1-1	TRBV9	CASSVAVNTEAFF	TGTGCCAGCAGCGTAGCCGTGAACACTGAAGCTTTCTTT
-	-	TRBJ1-5	TRBV4-1	CASSQDRGRGQPQHF	TGCGCCAGCAGCCAAGATAGAGGCCGGGGGCAGCCCCAGCATTTT
-	-	TRBJ2-1	TRBV9	CASSRQDTNNEQFF	TGTGCCAGCAGCCGACAGGACACCAACAATGAGCAGTTCTTC
-	-	TRBJ1-3	TRBV10-1	CASTEIRSGNTIYF	TGCGCCAGCACCGAAATTCGGTCTGGAAACACCATATATTTT
-	-	TRBJ2-5	TRBV2	CASTGAGETQYF	TGTGCCAGCACCGGTGCGGGAGAGACCCAGTACTTC
-	-	TRBJ2-5	TRBV2	CASTRPASGIGKTQYF	TGTGCCTCCACGCGCCCCGCCTCCGGGATAGGGAAGACCCAGTACTTC
TRBD1	-	TRBJ2-7	TRBV28	CASATGTGGYEQYF	TGTGCCAGCGCTACCGGGACAGGGGGCTACGAGCAGTACTTC
-	-	TRBJ1-2	TRBV7-3	CASSLMAGLDYGYTF	TGTGCCAGCAGCTTAATGGCAGGTCTTGACTATGGCTACACCTTC
-	-	TRBJ1-2	TRBV29-1	CSEGVGYGYTF	TGCAGCGAAGGGGTTGGCTATGGCTACACCTTC
TRBD1	-	TRBJ1-2	TRBV5-1	CASSAGGGYGYTF	TGCGCCAGCAGCGCAGGGGGCGGGTATGGCTACACCTTC
TRBD2	-	TRBJ2-2	TRBV11-2	CASSSWTSGNTGELFF	TGTGCCAGCAGCTCATGGACTAGCGGGAACACCGGGGAGCTGTTTTTT
TRBD1	-	TRBJ2-7	TRBV7-2	CASSQSGTAYEQYF	TGTGCCAGCAGCCAGTCCGGGACAGCCTACGAGCAGTACTTC
-	few	TRBJ1-1	TRBV29-1	CSVDKIWGRGNTEAFF	TGCAGCGTTGATAAGATTTGGGGGAGGGGGAACACTGAAGCTTTCTTT
TRBD2	-	TRBJ2-7	TRBV29-1	CSVTSPGLAGVPSEQYF	TGCAGCGTTACATCACCGGGACTAGCGGGAGTACCCTCCGAGCAGTACTTC
TRBD2	-	TRBJ2-3	TRBV15	CATSPRLAGGPGTDTQYF	TGTGCCACCAGCCCACGACTAGCGGGAGGGCCGGGCACAGATACGCAGTATTTT
TRBD2	-	TRBJ2-3	TRBV5-6	CASSQLPGLAPDTQYF	TGTGCCAGCAGCCAACTCCCGGGACTAGCGCCAGATACGCAGTATTTT
TRBD1	-	TRBJ2-7	TRBV5-1	CASSLGGQVEQYF	TGCGCCAGCAGCTTGGGGGGACAGGTCGAGCAGTACTTC
TRBD2	-	TRBJ2-1	TRBV5-1	CARCMAGAFNEQFF	TGCGCCAGATGTATGGCGGGAGCATTTAATGAGCAGTTCTTC
-	-	TRBJ2-3	TRBV6-6	CASWASTDTQYF	TGTGCCAGCTGGGCGAGCACAGATACGCAGTATTTT
TRBD2	-	TRBJ2-1	TRBV27	CASSLRLAGGGDEQFF	TGTGCCAGCAGTTTACGCTTAGCGGGAGGTGGGGATGAGCAGTTCTTC
-	-	TRBJ1-2	TRBV7-9	CASSRGGANYGYTF	TGTGCCAGCAGCCGAGGGGGAGCTAACTATGGCTACACCTTC
TRBD1	-	TRBJ2-1	TRBV6-1	CASRETGGGEQFF	TGTGCCAGCAGAGAGACAGGGGGAGGTGAGCAGTTCTTC
-	-	TRBJ1-4	TRBV2	CASSKDSPVEKLFF	TGTGCCAGCAGTAAGGACAGCCCAGTGGAAAAACTGTTTTTT
TRBD1	-	TRBJ2-7	TRBV15	CATSPGGSISYEQYF	TGTGCCACCAGCCCAGGGGGAAGTATTTCCTACGAGCAGTACTTC
-	-	TRBJ1-2	TRBV6-5	CASSYSEGNYGYTF	TGTGCCAGCAGTTACTCGGAGGGGAACTATGGCTACACCTTC
TRBD2	-	TRBJ2-7	TRBV7-3	CASSPSGSSYEQYF	TGTGCCAGCAGCCCGAGCGGGAGCTCCTACGAGCAGTACTTC
-	-	TRBJ2-7	TRBV4-2	CASSQVQEAGSYEQYF	TGTGCCAGCAGCCAAGTTCAGGAGGCGGGAAGCTACGAGCAGTACTTC
-	-	TRBJ2-2	TRBV11-3	CASSLGQVSNTGELFF	TGTGCCAGCAGCTTAGGACAGGTCTCGAACACCGGGGAGCTGTTTTTT
TRBD2	-	TRBJ2-1	TRBV11-3	CASSLTSGTYNEQFF	TGTGCCAGCAGCTTAACTAGCGGGACCTACAATGAGCAGTTCTTC
TRBD1	-	TRBJ2-6	TRBV4-1	CASSLQPDRGLVSGANVLTF	TGCGCCAGCAGCCTGCAACCGGACAGGGGACTTGTCTCTGGGGCCAACGTCCTGACTTTC
-	once	TRBJ2-6	TRBV2	CASRAGGGRSGANVLTF	TGTGCCAGCAGGGCAGGGGGAGGTAGATCTGGGGCCAACGTCCTGACTTTC
TRBD1	-	TRBJ2-7	TRBV25-1	CASSEAGTGGYEQYF	TGTGCCAGCAGTGAAGCCGGGACAGGGGGCTACGAGCAGTACTTC
TRBD2	-	TRBJ2-2	TRBV28	CASSYGRAGGELFF	TGTGCCAGCAGTTACGGGAGGGCCGGCGGGGAGCTGTTTTTT
-	-	TRBJ2-3	TRBV7-8	CASSLLRDHTDTQYF	TGTGCCAGCAGCTTGCTGCGGGACCACACAGATACGCAGTATTTT
-	-	TRBJ1-1	TRBV6-1	CASSLRSGEAFF	TGTGCCAGCAGTCTCCGGTCGGGTGAAGCTTTCTTT
-	once	TRBJ1-2	TRBV7-9	CASSTTGSLLGGYTF	TGTGCCAGCAGCACCACAGGGAGTCTGTTGGGTGGCTACACCTTC
-	once	TRBJ1-5	TRBV27	CAAGQSVNQPQHF	TGTGCCGCTGGGCAGTCTGTCAATCAGCCCCAGCATTTT
-	-	TRBJ2-5	TRBV12-2	CASRFPPRGENQETQYF	TGTGCAAGTCGCTTCCCCCCGCGCGGAGAGAATCAAGAGACCCAGTACTTC